Following are 20 T cell receptor beta chains from one sample sequenced in a study of CD8+CD57+ T cells in acquired aplastic anemia. The TCR beta profiling, which covered VDJ combination and CDR3 sequence, was carried out using genomic DNA as the template. One entry per CDR3 protein, called by TCRdb with MiXCR from the reads. The repertoire holds approximately 180,000 distinct CDR3 sequences, with around 50% as singletons. Sequenced patients had shown CD8+CD57+ cell expansion by flow cytometry. Sequencing was carried out using sorted CD4+, CD8+, or CD8+CD57+ T cells (not recorded which) from PBMCs. Source of these receptors: a human donor with aplastic anemia.

This clonotype was recorded many times. The J gene is TRBJ1-2, the V gene TRBV24-1; D is undetermined. Trimming took off 3 bases at V and 4 bases at J, with 2 bases between the two ends. CDR1 is KGHDR, CDR2 SFDVKD, per germline. This CDR3 has 11 residues. The chain's CDR3 is CATSDLYGYTF. CDR3 in DNA: TGTGCCACCAGTGATCTCTATGGCTACACCTTC.

This clonotype was seen just once. Without the conserved terminal phenylalanine or tryptophan, this CDR3 likely stems from a read error. The gene calls are TRBV10-2 and TRBJ2-1; D gene unclear. CDR3 length: 14 residues. V was cut by 7 bases and J by 0 bases, with 10 bases left in between. The germline V gene encodes CDR1 WSHSY and CDR2 SAAADI. Here the CDR3 reads CASKGRSSYNEQFL. The CDR3 nucleotides read TGCGCCAGCAAGGGAAGGAGCTCCTACAATGAGCAGTTCCTC.

Only one count was recorded for this clonotype. With a much larger clone just one base away, this may be a read error. The chain recombines TRBV11-2 with TRBJ2-7; D is tentatively TRBD1 or TRBD2 (5 bases each). Germline V gene lookup returns CDR1 SGHAT and CDR2 FQNNGV. The CDR3 sequence is 15 residues long. CDR3 bases: TGTGCCAGCAGCTTAGATTCGGGGCCCCCCTACGATCAGTACTTC. Protein: CASSLDSGPPYDQYF.

The rearrangement links TRBV11-1 to TRBJ2-4; a possible D gene is TRBD2 (5 bases). The CDR3 totals 17 residues. Germline V gene data show CDR1 as SGHAT and CDR2 as FQDESV (reference sequence). Between the trimmed V and J ends, which lost 4 bases and 3 bases, there was a span of 19 bases. CDR3 sequence: CASSSFGLGVSKNIQYF. The CDR3 bases are TGTGCCAGCAGCTCCTTTGGGCTGGGAGTGAGCAAAAACATTCAGTACTTC.

This sequence joins TRBV20-1 and TRBJ2-1; no clear D. The CDR3 length is 11 residues. V dropped 1 base and J dropped 5 bases, with 3 bases sitting between them. Per the germline V gene, CDR1 is DFQATT and CDR2 is SNEGSKA (reference sequence). In DNA, the CDR3 is TGCAGTGCTAGAGGTAACAATGAGCAGTTCTTC. It yields the protein CSARGNNEQFF.

This chain joins TRBV5-1 and TRBJ1-2; 10 bases map to TRBD1. From germline, CDR1 is SGHRS and CDR2 YFSETQ. J gave up 8 bases and V 4 bases, and 5 bases lay outside the gene matches. CDR3 length: 13 amino acids. DNA of the CDR3: TGCGCCAGCAGCATGGGACAGGGGTTAGGCTACACCTTC. It encodes CASSMGQGLGYTF.

This chain uses TRBV20-1 with TRBJ2-3; 13 bases line up with TRBD2. V shed 5 bases and J 1 base; nucleotides not matched to a gene: 0. This CDR3 has 14 amino acids. CDR1 is DFQATT and CDR2 is SNEGSKA in the germline V gene (reference sequence). This CDR3 is CSAGTSGGTDTQYF. The CDR3 nucleotides are TGCAGTGCTGGGACTAGCGGGGGCACAGATACGCAGTATTTT.

The chain links TRBV24-1 to TRBJ1-2, with D perhaps matching TRBD1 (5 bases). Trimming took 5 bases from V and 8 from J, leaving 23 bases between them. Germline V gene data show CDR1 as KGHDR and CDR2 as SFDVKD. CDR3 length: 16 amino acids. The CDR3 DNA follows: TGTGCCACCAGTGGACAGCAAGTGGGCATCCTAGGGGGCTACACCTTC. Translating it yields CATSGQQVGILGGYTF.

V is TRBV6-1 and J is TRBJ2-3; D gene uncertain. V shed 6 bases and J shed 2 bases, with 12 bases lying between them. This CDR3 comprises 14 residues. Germline-derived CDR1 and CDR2 are MNHNS and SASEGT. The CDR3 DNA sequence: TGTGCCAGCAGAGGTGGGATGCTCACAGATACGCAGTATTTT. Amino acid sequence: CASRGGMLTDTQYF.

This clonotype was detected ten times or more. The rearrangement uses TRBV4-2 and TRBJ2-3; D possibly matches TRBD1 or TRBD2 (7 bases each). Germline CDR1 is LGHNA and CDR2 is YNFKEQ. This CDR3 is built from 16 residues. Deletions cut 2 bases from V and 4 bases from J, with 16 bases between. In DNA, the CDR3 is TGTGCCAGCAGCCAACCCAGGGGGGGGGTCGCAGATACGCAGTATTTT. It codes for CASSQPRGGVADTQYF.

The sample holds many counts of this clonotype. The DNA of the CDR3 is TGTGCCAGCAGCGTAGATTGGGGGCGGGGGCTTCTCGACGAGCAGTACTTC. Protein: CASSVDWGRGLLDEQYF. The chain is built from TRBV9 and TRBJ2-7, with D possibly being TRBD2 (7 bases). V shed 0 bases and J shed 5 bases, with 21 bases lying between them. Germline loops: CDR1 SGDLS, CDR2 YYNGEE. CDR3 length: 17 amino acids.

This clonotype came up once. The chain combines TRBV15 with TRBJ2-3; D is unresolved. This CDR3 has 16 amino acids. The ends were cut back, 0 bases at V and 0 bases at J, with 10 bases in the middle. Per the germline V gene, CDR1 is LNHNV and CDR2 is YYDKDF (reference sequence). This CDR3 is CATSRDQAFSTDTQYF. DNA of the CDR3: TGTGCCACCAGCAGAGATCAGGCATTTAGCACAGATACGCAGTATTTT.

The chain links TRBV2 to TRBJ2-3, with D hard to call. The germline V and J ends were trimmed by 6 bases and 1 base, with 11 bases remaining between them. CDR3 size: 14 residues. CDR1 is SNHLY, CDR2 FYNNEI, per germline. The CDR3 coding sequence is TGTGCCAGCAGGGAGAGTCACGGCACAGATACGCAGTATTTT. Translation: CASRESHGTDTQYF. Together with reference TRBV2 and TRBJ2-3, the CDR3 gives the full variable domain: EPEVTQTPSHQVTQMGQEVILRCVPISNHLYFYWYRQILGQKVEFLVSFYNNEISEKSEIFDDQFSVERPDGSNFTLKIRSTKLEDSAMYFCASRESHGTDTQYFGPGTRLTVL.

This clonotype has a single count. This chain links TRBV6-4 with TRBJ2-5, with 7 bases fitting TRBD1. Trimming removed 7 bases from V and 2 bases from J; junction bases left unmatched: 10. Germline V gene sequence: CDR1 MRHNA, CDR2 SNTAGT. CDR3 length equals 15 residues. CDR3 DNA: TGTGCCAGCAAGCGGACAGGCTGGGGGCAAGAGACCCAGTACTTC. Its translation: CASKRTGWGQETQYF.

The J gene is TRBJ1-1, the V gene TRBV15; weak D call: TRBD1 (6 bases). This CDR3 is 14 amino acids long. V lost 1 base and J 4 bases, leaving 10 bases between the germline ends. Looked up from germline, CDR1 is LNHNV and CDR2 is YYDKDF (reference sequence). CDR3 residues: CATSRGGGLTEAFF. In DNA, the CDR3 is TGTGCCACCAGCAGAGGGGGGGGGCTCACTGAAGCTTTCTTT.

This clonotype was counted between two and nine times. The CDR3 DNA reads TGTGCCAGCAGTGACGCCACCCTCTACGAGCAGTACTTC. Residues: CASSDATLYEQYF. The chain carries TRBV2 and TRBJ2-7, with unresolved D. The CDR3 covers 13 residues. Germline V lookup: CDR1 SNHLY, CDR2 FYNNEI. The germline V and J ends were trimmed by 3 bases and 3 bases, with 9 bases remaining between them.

The rearrangement links TRBV15 to TRBJ1-5; D is undetermined. Per germline, CDR1 LNHNV and CDR2 YYDKDF (reference sequence). The CDR3 has 16 residues. Between the trimmed V and J ends, which lost 0 bases and 4 bases, there was a span of 13 bases. Here the CDR3 DNA reads TGTGCCACCAGCAGAGATTTAACAGAACGAAATCAGCCCCAGCATTTT. This encodes CATSRDLTERNQPQHF.

The chain carries TRBV29-1 and TRBJ1-1; 12 bases map to TRBD1. The CDR3 runs 15 residues. From germline, CDR1 is SQVTM and CDR2 ANQGSEA. V lost 6 bases, J lost 6 bases, and 11 bases stayed unmatched. As DNA, the CDR3 is TGCAGCGTGGGGGGACAGGGGGCTAGTGTCGCTGAAGCTTTCTTT. Residues: CSVGGQGASVAEAFF.

Only a few counts were recorded for this clonotype. The V call is TRBV7-9, the J call TRBJ1-1, with 7 bases aligning to TRBD1. Trimming removed 5 bases from V and 11 bases from J; junction bases left unmatched: 11. Germline CDR1 and CDR2: SEHNR and FQNEAQ (reference sequence). The CDR3 has 13 amino acids. CDR3 amino acids: CASSTPGGGDAFF. The CDR3 region has the DNA TGTGCCAGCAGCACACCAGGGGGGGGAGATGCTTTCTTT.

In the case of this clonotype: No conserved phenylalanine or tryptophan is present at the end of the CDR3, so a read error is the likely explanation. This chain links TRBV7-2 with TRBJ1-1, with TRBD1 matching 7 bases. V shed 0 bases, J shed 6 bases, and the junction held 7 bases outside the gene matches. Germline V lookup: CDR1 SGHTA, CDR2 FQGNSA. This CDR3 spans 15 amino acids. The CDR3 is CASSLAPQGDAEAFS. CDR3 nucleotide sequence: TGTGCCAGCAGCTTAGCTCCCCAGGGGGACGCTGAAGCTTTCTCT.